The text below deals with one TCR beta chain. What the recovered Cohort 3 donors had was two negative PCRs, clearance, or symptom resolution. These data originate in a study of blood T cell repertoires in COVID-19. For the study at large: Whether acute or convalescent, the COVID-19 samples came from the United States, Italy and Spain.

Trimming removed 7 bases from V and 5 bases from J; junction bases left unmatched: 11. The germline V gene encodes CDR1 MNHEY and CDR2 SMNVEV (reference sequence). The length of the CDR3 is 17 residues. Under the authors' procedure: Quantification of nucleated cells was approximated via reference gene primer amplification. Sequencing was performed with immunoSEQ multiplex PCR; in TCRdb, only in-frame clones are kept and a portion is missing. Clonal size and the V and J genes are those of that table, whereas D and trimming came from the DNA. Here the sample spans about 380,000 clones, roughly 91% being singletons.

This receptor was obtained from a woman aged 18-30 years who had recovered from COVID-19. The specimen sequenced was PBMCs or T cells enriched from blood (not recorded which). The V call is TRBV27, the J call TRBJ2-2, with 12 nucleotides matching TRBD2. CDR3 region: CASIGASGGVVTGELFF. CDR3 coding DNA: TGTGCCAGCATAGGGGCTAGCGGGGGGGTGGTGACCGGGGAGCTGTTTTTT.